The T cell receptor beta chain described here comes from a study of control samples from healthy donors and cancer patients. There are 16 residues in the CDR3. CDR1 and CDR2 from the germline V gene are SGHTA and FQGNSA. V trimming: 5 bases; J trimming: 6 bases; junction bases outside the gene matches: 13. Profiled with immunoSEQ multiplex PCR; TCRdb holds only in-frame clones, not every one. The table has 120,000 to 150,000 clones, approximately 88% seen once. The J gene is TRBJ2-3, the V gene TRBV7-2; 8 bases match TRBD2. The sample was blood. The sequence derives from a man aged 25 to 45 in good health. CDR3 sequence: CASSPTSASFGDTQYF. CDR3 DNA sequence: TGTGCCAGCAGCCCGACTAGCGCCTCCTTCGGGGATACGCAGTATTTT.